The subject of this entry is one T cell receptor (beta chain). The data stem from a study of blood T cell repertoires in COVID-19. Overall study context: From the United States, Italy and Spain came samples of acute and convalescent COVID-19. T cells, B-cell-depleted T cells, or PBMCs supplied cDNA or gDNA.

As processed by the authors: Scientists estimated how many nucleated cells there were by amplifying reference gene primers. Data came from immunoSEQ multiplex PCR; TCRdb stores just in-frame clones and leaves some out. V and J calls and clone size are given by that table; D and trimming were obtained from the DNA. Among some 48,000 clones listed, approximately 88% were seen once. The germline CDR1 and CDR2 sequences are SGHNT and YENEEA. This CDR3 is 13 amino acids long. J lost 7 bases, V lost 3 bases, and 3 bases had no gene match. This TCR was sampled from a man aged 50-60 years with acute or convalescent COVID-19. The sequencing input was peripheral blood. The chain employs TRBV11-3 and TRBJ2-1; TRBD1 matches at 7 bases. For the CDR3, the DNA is TGTGCCAGCAGCTTGGGACAGAAAAATGAGCAGTTCTTC. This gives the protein CASSLGQKNEQFF.